These 31 T cell receptor beta chains were all obtained from the same sample, sequenced in a study of T cell repertoires in cytomegalovirus infection. The antigens for these receptors are not known. TCRdb re-analysed the reads in MiXCR, keeping a single row per CDR3 protein. In the table there are around 500,000 distinct CDR3 sequences, roughly 46% of which are singletons. Sample: cultured PBMCs, taken from culture after CMV antigen stimulation. The receptors come from a human donor in good health (CMV status not recorded). Some clones in this sample may be carry-over from other donors' samples.

This clonotype appeared a few times. The J gene is TRBJ2-1, the V gene TRBV7-2; 14 bases align to TRBD2. After removal of 6 bases from V and 12 bases from J, the junction contained 7 bases not matched to a gene. The CDR3 is 14 residues long. Germline CDR1 and CDR2: SGHTA and FQGNSA. The CDR3 reads CASRSGLAGVSQFF. The CDR3 DNA is TGTGCCAGCAGATCGGGACTAGCGGGAGTGTCGCAGTTCTTC.

The chain employs TRBV6-5 and TRBJ1-5, with D maybe TRBD1 (5 bases). The CDR3 has 17 residues. V lost 4 bases, J lost 9 bases, and 25 bases lay in between. In germline, CDR1 is MNHEY, CDR2 SVGAGI. CDR3 DNA sequence: TGTGCCAGCAGTTCCCAGACGGGACCGGGCGTGTTTGGGCCCCAGCATTTT. Protein: CASSSQTGPGVFGPQHF.

This clonotype has just a few counts. This chain uses TRBV7-2 with TRBJ2-1; maybe TRBD1 (5 bases). Trimming shortened V by 4 bases and J by 5 bases, and 15 bases separated the two germline ends. This CDR3 has 15 amino acids. Germline V CDR1 and CDR2: SGHTA, FQGNSA. CDR3 DNA: TGTGCCAGCAGCTGGGTTGGGGCAGGTAACAATGAGCAGTTCTTC. It yields the protein CASSWVGAGNNEQFF.

The chain is built from TRBV4-2 and TRBJ2-1, with 12 bases that match TRBD2. The V gene's germline CDR1 is LGHNA and CDR2 YNFKEQ. With 4 bases clipped from V and 6 bases from J, the junction kept 16 bases outside the gene matches. The CDR3 extends over 19 amino acids. The CDR3 region has the DNA TGTGCCAGCAGCCCTCATGTCAGGTCTAGCGGGGGGGCGGCCAATGAGCAGTTCTTC. Its translation is CASSPHVRSSGGAANEQFF.

The chain uses TRBV7-2 and TRBJ2-3; either TRBD1 or TRBD2 may supply D (5 bases each). The V and J ends lost 5 bases and 5 bases respectively, with 14 bases between them. Per germline, CDR1 SGHTA and CDR2 FQGNSA. The CDR3 spans 14 residues. CDR3 residues: CASSLSRGGDTQYF. Written as DNA, the CDR3 is TGTGCCAGCAGCCTCTCTCGGGGCGGAGATACGCAGTATTTT.

This sequence joins TRBV7-6 and TRBJ2-7; 12 bases agree with TRBD2. This CDR3 is 15 amino acids long. Germline loops: CDR1 SGHVS, CDR2 FNYEAQ. Trimming at V came to 2 bases and at J to 5 bases, leaving 4 bases not matched to a gene. CDR3 bases: TGTGCCAGCAGCTTACCCAGGACTAGCGGGAACGAGCAGTACTTC. This translates into CASSLPRTSGNEQYF.

This clonotype was seen only a few times. J is TRBJ2-1 and V is TRBV7-2, with 7 bases matching TRBD2. The CDR3 spans 15 residues. V gave up 7 bases and J gave up 10 bases; unmatched junction bases: 16. Germline V gene lookup returns CDR1 SGHTA and CDR2 FQGNSA. CDR3 residues: CASTASGGMAVEQFF. DNA for the CDR3: TGTGCCAGCACCGCTTCCGGGGGGATGGCAGTAGAGCAGTTCTTC.

The chain carries TRBV7-9 and TRBJ2-3; D is possibly TRBD1 or TRBD2 (5 bases each). Germline CDR1 reads SEHNR; CDR2 reads FQNEAQ (reference sequence). V was trimmed by 4 bases and J by 1 base, leaving 15 bases between them. This CDR3 is built from 16 residues. The CDR3 coding sequence is TGTGCCAGCAGCTCTCACCGGGACCGACGCACAGATACGCAGTATTTT. Its protein is CASSSHRDRRTDTQYF.

A few counts support this clonotype. The V call is TRBV5-4, the J call TRBJ1-5; maybe TRBD1 (5 bases). Between the trimmed V and J ends, which lost 4 bases and 3 bases, there was a span of 17 bases. Germline V lookup: CDR1 SGHNT, CDR2 YYREEE (reference sequence). This CDR3 has 16 amino acids. This CDR3 reads CASSPAEGRDNQPQHF. The CDR3 nucleotides are TGTGCCAGCAGCCCTGCCGAGGGGAGGGACAATCAGCCCCAGCATTTT.

The chain carries TRBV20-1 and TRBJ1-4, with a weak D call TRBD1 (5 bases). Germline CDR1 is DFQATT and CDR2 is SNEGSKA (reference sequence). The length of the CDR3 is 14 residues. V was pared by 3 bases and J by 8 bases, with 16 bases between. This CDR3 is CSAREPHGAEKLFF. For the CDR3, the DNA is TGCAGTGCTAGGGAACCCCACGGGGCGGAAAAACTGTTTTTT.

This clonotype showed up just a few times. The chain couples TRBV6-5 to TRBJ2-5; 11 nucleotides align to TRBD2. The CDR3 is 15 amino acids. Trimming at V came to 5 bases and at J to 2 bases, leaving 4 bases not matched to a gene. The germline V gene has CDR1 MNHEY and CDR2 SVGAGI. DNA of the CDR3: TGTGCCAGCAGTCTAGCGGGAGGTATACAAGAGACCCAGTACTTC. Translation gives CASSLAGGIQETQYF.

There are many counts of this clonotype. This sequence joins TRBV7-2 and TRBJ1-2; TRBD1 aligns across 9 bases. CDR1 is SGHTA and CDR2 is FQGNSA in the germline V gene. The CDR3 length is 14 residues. J gave up 4 bases and V 2 bases, and 2 bases lay outside the gene matches. DNA of the CDR3: TGTGCCAGCAGCTTAATGGGACAGGGCTATGGCTACACCTTC. Protein: CASSLMGQGYGYTF.

This clonotype was recorded at least ten times. The chain links TRBV7-8 to TRBJ2-3, with D uncertain. The CDR3 contains 16 residues. Germline CDR1 is SGHVS and CDR2 is FQNEAQ. V was cut by 4 bases and J by 1 base, with 15 bases left in between. This CDR3 is CASSSFETRRTDTQYF. CDR3 coding DNA: TGTGCCAGCAGCTCGTTTGAAACCCGGCGCACAGATACGCAGTATTTT.

The V gene is TRBV20-1, the J gene TRBJ2-7, with 11 positions matching TRBD2. The CDR3 length is 13 residues. CDR1 DFQATT and CDR2 SNEGSKA come from the germline V gene (reference sequence). V gave up 5 bases and J gave up 4 bases; unmatched junction bases: 4. The CDR3 DNA sequence: TGCAGTGCTCGACTAGCGGGAAAGTACGAGCAGTACTTC. This gives the protein CSARLAGKYEQYF.

The V gene is TRBV5-5, the J gene TRBJ2-1, with TRBD2 matching 7 bases. The V gene's germline CDR1 is SGHKS and CDR2 YYEKEE (reference sequence). V lost 1 base, J lost 8 bases, and 6 bases stayed unmatched. The CDR3 is made up of 14 amino acids. CDR3 in amino acids: CASSLRREHYEQFF. CDR3 nucleotide sequence: TGTGCCAGCAGCTTGAGGCGGGAGCATTATGAGCAGTTCTTC. Using reference TRBV5-5 and TRBJ2-1 for the parts outside the CDR3, the full variable domain is DAGVTQSPTHLIKTRGQQVTLRCSPISGHKSVSWYQQVLGQGPQFIFQYYEKEERGRGNFPDRFSARQFPNYSSELNVNALLLGDSALYLCASSLRREHYEQFFGPGTRLTVL.

The chain carries TRBV7-6 and TRBJ2-5, with D perhaps matching TRBD1 or TRBD2 (5 bases each). CDR1 SGHVS and CDR2 FNYEAQ come from the germline V gene. Trimming left V 2 bases short and J 4 bases short, with 23 bases between. The CDR3 is 18 amino acids. CDR3: CASSLQGRARSRGETQYF. The CDR3 coding sequence is TGTGCCAGCAGCTTACAGGGCAGGGCGAGATCCCGGGGAGAGACCCAGTACTTC.

The chain recombines TRBV29-1 with TRBJ2-7; the D is unclear. This CDR3 region has 14 residues. Between the trimmed V and J ends, which lost 6 bases and 2 bases, there was a span of 17 bases. Looked up from germline, CDR1 is SQVTM and CDR2 is ANQGSEA. The CDR3 is CSVVSLGKAYEQYF. The CDR3 DNA sequence: TGCAGCGTCGTGTCCCTGGGAAAGGCCTACGAGCAGTACTTC.

The J gene is TRBJ1-1, the V gene TRBV28; possibly TRBD1 for D (5 bases). The CDR3 is 13 residues long. Germline V lookup: CDR1 MDHEN, CDR2 SYDVKM. With 5 bases removed from V and 11 bases from J, the gap between germline ends came to 18 bases. Written as DNA, the CDR3 is TGTGCCAGCAGTCCCAGCGGGGGGAGTCTGGCTTTCTTT. Amino acids: CASSPSGGSLAFF.

The gene calls are TRBV7-2 and TRBJ2-5; tentative D call: TRBD1 (5 bases). Deletions cut 5 bases from V and 6 bases from J, with 22 bases between. This CDR3 is built from 16 residues. Germline V gene data show CDR1 as SGHTA and CDR2 as FQGNSA. The CDR3 reads CASSLLGVRVGQTQYF. CDR3 nucleotide sequence: TGTGCCAGCAGCCTCTTAGGGGTCAGGGTAGGACAGACCCAGTACTTC.

The CDR3 loop is CASSPTSFGDTQYF. The CDR3 nucleotides are TGTGCCAGCAGCCCCACTAGCTTCGGGGATACGCAGTATTTT. The chain is built from TRBV6-2 or TRBV6-3 and TRBJ2-3, with D possibly TRBD2 on 6 matching bases. The CDR3 sequence is 14 residues long. The germline V gene has CDR1 MNHEY and CDR2 SVGEGT. Trimming took off 6 bases at V and 6 bases at J, with 16 bases between the two ends.

This clonotype turned up a few times. The gene calls are TRBV6-1 and TRBJ2-3; 10 positions agree with TRBD2. The CDR3 is 21 residues long. Unmatched junction bases numbered 18, after V lost 2 bases and J lost 1 base. CDR1 is MNHNS and CDR2 is SASEGT in the germline V gene. This CDR3 is CASSEWESRIAGGFRTDTQYF. The CDR3 bases are TGTGCCAGCAGTGAATGGGAGTCTCGAATAGCGGGGGGTTTCCGCACAGATACGCAGTATTTT.

This clonotype has only one observation. The chain recombines TRBV11-3 with TRBJ2-2, with D possibly being TRBD1 (5 bases). This CDR3 has 14 residues. Trimming removed 2 bases from V and 3 bases from J, with 7 bases in between. Germline V gene data show CDR1 as SGHNT and CDR2 as YENEEA. CDR3 in DNA: TGTGCCAGCAGCTTAAGACAGCACACCGGGGAGCTGTTTTTT. Protein product: CASSLRQHTGELFF.

This chain links TRBV4-3 with TRBJ2-5; no reliable D call. Deletions cut 1 base from V and 0 bases from J, with 9 bases between. The CDR3 length is 15 residues. From germline, CDR1 is LGHNA and CDR2 YSLEER. The CDR3 DNA follows: TGCGCCAGCAGCCAAGTAGTCGCCTACCAAGAGACCCAGTACTTC. Its protein is CASSQVVAYQETQYF.

This chain connects TRBV7-2 to TRBJ1-2; D gene unclear. The V end lost 4 bases, the J end lost 6 bases, and 18 bases lay between the germline ends. The CDR3 consists of 15 residues. Germline CDR1 is SGHTA and CDR2 is FQGNSA. The CDR3 spells CASSSNGKTIHGYTF. CDR3 coding DNA: TGTGCCAGCAGCTCCAATGGGAAGACAATACATGGCTACACCTTC.

The genes are TRBV2 and TRBJ2-1, with a tentative D call TRBD2 (6 bases). Per the germline V gene, CDR1 is SNHLY and CDR2 is FYNNEI. The germline V and J ends were trimmed by 4 bases and 8 bases, with 18 bases remaining between them. This CDR3 spans 15 amino acids. The CDR3 reads CASSGQRATVDEQFF. The CDR3, as DNA: TGTGCCAGCAGTGGCCAGCGGGCCACAGTGGATGAGCAGTTCTTC.

This clonotype was observed a handful of times. This chain connects TRBV15 to TRBJ2-7, with D possibly being TRBD1 (6 bases). Looked up from germline, CDR1 is LNHNV and CDR2 is YYDKDF (reference sequence). The V and J ends lost 4 bases and 4 bases respectively, with 20 bases between them. The CDR3 is made up of 16 amino acids. In DNA form, the CDR3 reads TGTGCCACCAGCACGCCAGACGGCAGGGGTTTGTACGAGCAGTACTTC. Translating it yields CATSTPDGRGLYEQYF.

This clonotype was seen a few times. V is TRBV7-2 and J is TRBJ2-1, with 14 bases lining up with TRBD2. This CDR3 has 14 residues. After removal of 6 bases from V and 8 bases from J, the junction contained 3 bases not matched to a gene. The germline CDR1 and CDR2 sequences are SGHTA and FQGNSA. This chain's CDR3 is CASRGLAGVYEQFF. CDR3 nucleotide sequence: TGTGCCAGCAGGGGACTAGCGGGAGTATATGAGCAGTTCTTC. The variable domain in full, with the rest retrieved from reference TRBV7-2 and TRBJ2-1, is GAGVSQSPSNKVTEKGKDVELRCDPISGHTALYWYRQSLGQGLEFLIYFQGNSAPDKSGLPSDRFSAERTGGSVSTLTIQRTQQEDSAVYLCASRGLAGVYEQFFGPGTRLTVL.

This clonotype was counted only a few times. The gene calls are TRBV4-2 and TRBJ1-5; D call uncertain. Trimming left V 0 bases short and J 4 bases short, with 4 bases between. The CDR3 is made up of 13 amino acids. Germline lookup yields CDR1 LGHNA and CDR2 YNFKEQ. For the CDR3, the DNA is TGTGCCAGCAGCCAAGATTTAAATCAGCCCCAGCATTTT. Protein: CASSQDLNQPQHF.

This sequence joins TRBV11-2 and TRBJ2-1; weak D call: TRBD1 (7 bases). V lost 5 bases and J 7 bases, leaving 24 bases between the germline ends. The germline V gene has CDR1 SGHAT and CDR2 FQNNGV. This CDR3 region has 17 residues. CDR3 DNA sequence: TGTGCCAGCAGCCCAGCGGGCCAGCTGACAGGGTGGAATGAGCAGTTCTTC. This gives the protein CASSPAGQLTGWNEQFF.

The chain joins TRBV20-1 to TRBJ2-3; tentatively, D is TRBD1 (6 bases). The CDR3 runs 15 residues. The V end was cut by 3 bases, the J end by 2 bases, with 15 bases between. Germline assignment: CDR1 DFQATT and CDR2 SNEGSKA (reference sequence). In nucleotides, the CDR3 is TGCAGTGCTAGCCCTAGGGGGACAAACACAGATACGCAGTATTTT. As protein: CSASPRGTNTDTQYF.

This rearrangement joins TRBV28 to TRBJ1-5; D unclear. Trimming took off 5 bases at V and 0 bases at J, with 8 bases between the two ends. This CDR3 has 14 residues. Germline V CDR1 and CDR2: MDHEN, SYDVKM. In DNA form, the CDR3 reads TGTGCCAGCAGTCCGAGGACTAGCAATCAGCCCCAGCATTTT. It yields the protein CASSPRTSNQPQHF.